This TCR beta chain stems from a study of blood T cell repertoires in COVID-19. The CDR3 has 13 residues. The germline CDR1 and CDR2 sequences are MNHEY and SVGAGI. Trimming took 4 bases from V and 1 from J, leaving 5 bases between them. Assay used: immunoSEQ multiplex PCR; TCRdb lists only in-frame clones, some missing. Here the sample spans a few hundred thousand clones, over 70% being singletons. The gene calls are TRBV6-5 and TRBJ1-5; D not certain. The TCR sequence derives from a woman between 45 and 65 years old with acute or convalescent COVID-19. The sample taken for sequencing was peripheral blood. The CDR3 region is CASSSLSNQPQHF. The CDR3 bases are TGTGCCAGCAGTTCCTTGAGCAATCAGCCCCAGCATTTT.